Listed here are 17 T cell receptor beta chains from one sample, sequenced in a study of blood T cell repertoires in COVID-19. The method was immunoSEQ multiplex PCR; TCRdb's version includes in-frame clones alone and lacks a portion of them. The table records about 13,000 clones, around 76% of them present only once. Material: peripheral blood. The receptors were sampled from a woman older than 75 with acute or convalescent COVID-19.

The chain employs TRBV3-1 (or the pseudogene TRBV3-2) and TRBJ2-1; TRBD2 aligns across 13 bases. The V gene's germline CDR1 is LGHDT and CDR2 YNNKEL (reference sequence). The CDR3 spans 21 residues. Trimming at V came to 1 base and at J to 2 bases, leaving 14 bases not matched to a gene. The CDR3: CASSQVWKTSGGAPTYNEQFF. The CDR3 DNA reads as TGTGCCAGCAGCCAAGTTTGGAAAACTAGCGGGGGGGCCCCCACCTACAATGAGCAGTTCTTC.

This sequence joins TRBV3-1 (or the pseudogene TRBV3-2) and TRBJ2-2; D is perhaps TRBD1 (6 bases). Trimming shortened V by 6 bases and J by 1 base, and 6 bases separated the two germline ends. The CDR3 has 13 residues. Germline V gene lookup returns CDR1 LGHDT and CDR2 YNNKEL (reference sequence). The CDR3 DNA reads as TGTGCCAGCAGACAGGGGAACACCGGGGAGCTGTTTTTT. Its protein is CASRQGNTGELFF.

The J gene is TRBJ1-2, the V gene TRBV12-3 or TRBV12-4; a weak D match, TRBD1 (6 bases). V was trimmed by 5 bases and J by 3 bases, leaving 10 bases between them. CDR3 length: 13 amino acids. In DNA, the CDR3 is TGTGCCAGCAGTCCAGGACAGTACTATGGCTACACCTTC. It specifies CASSPGQYYGYTF.

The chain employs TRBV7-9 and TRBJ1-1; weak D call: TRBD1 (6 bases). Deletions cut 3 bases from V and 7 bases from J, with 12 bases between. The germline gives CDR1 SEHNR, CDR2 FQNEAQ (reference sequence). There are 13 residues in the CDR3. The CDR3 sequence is CASSLSGVGEAFF. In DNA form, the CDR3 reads TGTGCCAGCAGCTTGTCAGGGGTTGGTGAAGCTTTCTTT. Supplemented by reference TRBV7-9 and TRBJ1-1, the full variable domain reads DTGVSQNPRHKITKRGQNVTFRCDPISEHNRLYWYRQTLGQGPEFLTYFQNEAQLEKSRLLSDRFSAERPKGSFSTLEIQRTEQGDSAMYLCASSLSGVGEAFFGQGTRLTVV.

This chain's CDR3 is CSVLGTVTSGNTIYF. The CDR3 DNA reads TGCAGCGTCCTCGGGACAGTTACGTCTGGAAACACCATATATTTT. This rearrangement joins TRBV29-1 to TRBJ1-3; 7 nucleotides align to TRBD1. Per the germline V gene, CDR1 is SQVTM and CDR2 is ANQGSEA. After removal of 6 bases from V and 1 base from J, the junction contained 9 bases not matched to a gene. This CDR3 is built from 15 residues.

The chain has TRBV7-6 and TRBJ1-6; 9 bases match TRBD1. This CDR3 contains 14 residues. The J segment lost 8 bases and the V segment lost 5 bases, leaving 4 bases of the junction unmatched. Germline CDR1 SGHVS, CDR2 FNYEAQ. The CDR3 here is CASSTRDRDSPLHF. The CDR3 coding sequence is TGTGCCAGCAGCACCCGGGACAGGGATTCACCCCTCCACTTT.

The CDR3 reads CASILDRAPYEQYF. CDR3 coding DNA: TGTGCCAGCATTCTAGACAGGGCCCCCTACGAGCAGTACTTC. The J gene is TRBJ2-7, the V gene TRBV2, with 7 bases identical to TRBD1. CDR3 length equals 14 residues. The germline V gene encodes CDR1 SNHLY and CDR2 FYNNEI. J gave up 2 bases and V 7 bases, and 8 bases lay outside the gene matches. The variable domain in full, completed from reference TRBV2 and TRBJ2-7, reads EPEVTQTPSHQVTQMGQEVILRCVPISNHLYFYWYRQILGQKVEFLVSFYNNEISEKSEIFDDQFSVERPDGSNFTLKIRSTKLEDSAMYFCASILDRAPYEQYFGPGTRLTVT.

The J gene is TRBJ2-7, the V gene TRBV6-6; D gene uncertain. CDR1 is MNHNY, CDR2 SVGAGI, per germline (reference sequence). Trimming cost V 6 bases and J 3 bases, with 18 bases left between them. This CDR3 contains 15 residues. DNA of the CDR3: TGTGCCAGCAGGTCAACAGCTTCTTCCCTCTACGAGCAGTACTTC. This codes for CASRSTASSLYEQYF.

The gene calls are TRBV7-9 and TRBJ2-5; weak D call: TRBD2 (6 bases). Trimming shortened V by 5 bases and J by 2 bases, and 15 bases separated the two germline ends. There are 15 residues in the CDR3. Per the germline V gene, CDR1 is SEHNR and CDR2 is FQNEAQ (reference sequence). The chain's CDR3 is CASSRGRGGQETQYF. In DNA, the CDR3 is TGTGCCAGCAGCCGGGGACGCGGAGGGCAAGAGACCCAGTACTTC. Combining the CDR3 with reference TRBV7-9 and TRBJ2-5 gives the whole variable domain DTGVSQNPRHKITKRGQNVTFRCDPISEHNRLYWYRQTLGQGPEFLTYFQNEAQLEKSRLLSDRFSAERPKGSFSTLEIQRTEQGDSAMYLCASSRGRGGQETQYFGPGTRLLVL.

The CDR3 sequence: CASSPLVWGVVDTQYF. As DNA, the CDR3 is TGTGCCAGCAGCCCCCTTGTTTGGGGGGTGGTAGATACGCAGTATTTT. V is TRBV7-9 and J is TRBJ2-3, with D possibly TRBD2 on 6 matching bases. CDR1 is SEHNR, CDR2 FQNEAQ, per germline (reference sequence). V was shortened by 5 bases and J by 5 bases, with 20 bases between the two germline ends. This CDR3 spans 16 amino acids.

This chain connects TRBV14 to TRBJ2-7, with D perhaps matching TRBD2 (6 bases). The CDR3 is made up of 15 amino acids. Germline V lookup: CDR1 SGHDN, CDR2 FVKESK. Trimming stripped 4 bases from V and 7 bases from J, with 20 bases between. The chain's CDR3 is CASSRRGSRGSEQYF. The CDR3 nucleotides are TGTGCCAGCAGCCGTAGGGGCTCGCGGGGTAGTGAGCAGTACTTC.

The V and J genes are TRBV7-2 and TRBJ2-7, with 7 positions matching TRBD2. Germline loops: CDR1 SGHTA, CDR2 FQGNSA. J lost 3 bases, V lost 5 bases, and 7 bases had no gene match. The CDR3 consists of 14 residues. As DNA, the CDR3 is TGTGCCAGCAGCCCCTGGCGGGGGATCTACGAGCAGTACTTC. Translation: CASSPWRGIYEQYF.

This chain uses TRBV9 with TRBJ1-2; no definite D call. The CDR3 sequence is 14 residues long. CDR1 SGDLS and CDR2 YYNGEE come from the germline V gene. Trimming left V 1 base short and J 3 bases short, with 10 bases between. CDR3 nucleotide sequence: TGTGCCAGCAGCGTAAGACCGGAGGACTATGGCTACACCTTC. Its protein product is CASSVRPEDYGYTF. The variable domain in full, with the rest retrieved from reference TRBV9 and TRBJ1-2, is DSGVTQTPKHLITATGQRVTLRCSPRSGDLSVYWYQQSLDQGLQFLIQYYNGEERAKGNILERFSAQQFPDLHSELNLSSLELGDSALYFCASSVRPEDYGYTFGSGTRLTVV.

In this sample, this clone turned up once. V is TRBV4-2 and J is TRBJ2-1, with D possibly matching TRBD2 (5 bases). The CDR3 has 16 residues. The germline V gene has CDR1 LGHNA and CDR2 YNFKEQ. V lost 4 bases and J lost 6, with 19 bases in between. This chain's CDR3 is CASSPAAAATSNEQFF. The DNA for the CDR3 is TGTGCCAGCAGCCCCGCGGCAGCGGCCACTAGCAATGAGCAGTTCTTC.

The DNA for the CDR3 is TGTGCCAGCAGTCCCGGGTCCCCCTATGGCTACACCTTC. The encoded protein is CASSPGSPYGYTF. The genes are TRBV6-5 and TRBJ1-2; D is undetermined. The CDR3 covers 13 residues. CDR1 is MNHEY and CDR2 is SVGAGI in the germline V gene. Trimming left V 5 bases short and J 4 bases short, with 11 bases between.

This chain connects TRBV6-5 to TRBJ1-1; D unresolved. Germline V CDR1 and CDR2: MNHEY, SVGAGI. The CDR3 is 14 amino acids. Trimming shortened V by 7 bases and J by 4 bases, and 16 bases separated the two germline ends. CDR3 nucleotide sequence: TGTGCCAGCACTTTAACTGGGCAGAGCACTGAAGCTTTCTTT. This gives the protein CASTLTGQSTEAFF.

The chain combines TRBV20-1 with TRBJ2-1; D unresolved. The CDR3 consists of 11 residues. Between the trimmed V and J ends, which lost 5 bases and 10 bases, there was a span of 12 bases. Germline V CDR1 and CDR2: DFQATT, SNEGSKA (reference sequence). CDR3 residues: CSAYPTGEQFF. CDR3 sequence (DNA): TGCAGTGCTTACCCGACTGGCGAGCAGTTCTTC.